Described below is a single T cell receptor (beta chain) sequence and its context. What it binds is unknown. Prepared TCR beta cDNA libraries contained unique molecular identifiers. TCRdb ran MiXCR on the PCR reads and lists one entry per CDR3 protein. Of hundreds of thousands of distinct CDR3 sequences listed, 25% to 30% are singletons. This CDR3 spans 16 amino acids. V dropped 2 bases and J dropped 9; count of bases not matched to a gene: 12. The germline V gene has CDR1 SGDLS and CDR2 YYNGEE. This entry comes from a study of post-analysis software for immune sequencing data. Study conclusions and caveats: Controls showed lower frequencies than patients for five TRBV segments, and TRBV5-6, TRBV5-1 and TRBV20-1 were among these.

Material for sequencing was blood. This TCR was sampled from a girl aged 10 to 17 with multiple sclerosis. The chain employs TRBV9 and TRBJ2-3; 10 bases align to TRBD2. CDR3 region: CASSVAGTSDVSTQYF. Here the CDR3 DNA reads TGTGCCAGCAGCGTGGCTGGGACTAGCGATGTAAGCACGCAGTATTTT.